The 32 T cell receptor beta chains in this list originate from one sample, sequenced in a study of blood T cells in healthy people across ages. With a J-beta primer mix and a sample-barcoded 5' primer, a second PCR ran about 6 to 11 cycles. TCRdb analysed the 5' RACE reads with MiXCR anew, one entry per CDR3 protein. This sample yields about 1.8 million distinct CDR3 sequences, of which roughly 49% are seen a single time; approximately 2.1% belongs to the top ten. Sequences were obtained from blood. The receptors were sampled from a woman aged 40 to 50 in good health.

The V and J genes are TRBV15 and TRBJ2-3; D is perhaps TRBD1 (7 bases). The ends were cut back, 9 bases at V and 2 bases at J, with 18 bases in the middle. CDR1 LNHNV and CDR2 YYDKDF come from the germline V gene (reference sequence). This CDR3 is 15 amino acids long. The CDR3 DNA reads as TGTGCCACTGGGAGGAACAGGGGCTTCACAGATACGCAGTATTTT. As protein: CATGRNRGFTDTQYF. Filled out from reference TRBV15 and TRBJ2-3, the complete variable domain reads DAMVIQNPRYQVTQFGKPVTLSCSQTLNHNVMYWYQQKSSQAPKLLFHYYDKDFNNEADTPDNFQSRRPNTSFCFLDIRSPGLGDTAMYLCATGRNRGFTDTQYFGPGTRLTVL.

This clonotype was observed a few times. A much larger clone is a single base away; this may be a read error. The CDR3 spells CASSCGAQETQYF. DNA for the CDR3: TGTGCCAGCAGTTGTGGGGCACAAGAGACCCAGTACTTC. The rearrangement links TRBV12-3 or TRBV12-4 to TRBJ2-7, with a weak D call TRBD1 (5 bases). Judging by the DNA end, TRBJ2-5 fits better; the J call may be wrong. The CDR3 totals 13 residues.

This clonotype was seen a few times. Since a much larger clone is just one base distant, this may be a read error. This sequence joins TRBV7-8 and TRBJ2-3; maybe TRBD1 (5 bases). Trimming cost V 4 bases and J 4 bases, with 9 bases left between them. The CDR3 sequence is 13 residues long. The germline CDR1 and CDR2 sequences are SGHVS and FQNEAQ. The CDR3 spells CASSCLGADTQYF. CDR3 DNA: TGTGCCAGCAGCTGCCTAGGGGCAGATACGCAGTATTTT. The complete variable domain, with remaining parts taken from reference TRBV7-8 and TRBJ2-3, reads GAGVSQSPRYKVAKRGQDVALRCDPISGHVSLFWYQQALGQGPEFLTYFQNEAQLDKSGLPSDRFFAERPEGSVSTLKIQRTQQEDSAVYLCASSCLGADTQYFGPGTRLTVL.

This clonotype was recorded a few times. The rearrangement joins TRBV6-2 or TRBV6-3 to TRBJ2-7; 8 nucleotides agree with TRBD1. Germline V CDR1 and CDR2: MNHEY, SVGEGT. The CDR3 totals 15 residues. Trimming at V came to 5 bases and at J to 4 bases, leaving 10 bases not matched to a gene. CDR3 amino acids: CASSTVGTGDYEQYF. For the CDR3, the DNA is TGTGCCAGCAGTACCGTCGGGACAGGAGATTACGAGCAGTACTTC.

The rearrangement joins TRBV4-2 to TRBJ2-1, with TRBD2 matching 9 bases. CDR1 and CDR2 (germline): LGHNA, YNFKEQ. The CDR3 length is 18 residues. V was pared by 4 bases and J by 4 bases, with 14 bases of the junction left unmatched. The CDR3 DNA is TGTGCCAGCAGCCCTGCGGGGGCTTCTAGCGGGATTTACAATGAGCAGTTCTTC. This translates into CASSPAGASSGIYNEQFF.

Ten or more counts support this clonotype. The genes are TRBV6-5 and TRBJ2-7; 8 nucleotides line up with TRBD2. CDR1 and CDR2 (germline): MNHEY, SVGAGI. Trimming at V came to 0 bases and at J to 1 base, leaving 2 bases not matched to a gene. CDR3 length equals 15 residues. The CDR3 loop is CASSYSSGGSYEQYF. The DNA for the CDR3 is TGTGCCAGCAGTTACTCCAGCGGGGGATCCTACGAGCAGTACTTC.

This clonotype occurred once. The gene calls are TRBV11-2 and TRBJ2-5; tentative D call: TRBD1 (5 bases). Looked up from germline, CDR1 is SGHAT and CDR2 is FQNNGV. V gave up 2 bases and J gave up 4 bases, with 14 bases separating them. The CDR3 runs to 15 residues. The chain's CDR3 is CASSLLDRPRETQYF. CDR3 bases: TGTGCCAGCAGCTTATTAGACAGACCAAGAGAGACCCAGTACTTC.

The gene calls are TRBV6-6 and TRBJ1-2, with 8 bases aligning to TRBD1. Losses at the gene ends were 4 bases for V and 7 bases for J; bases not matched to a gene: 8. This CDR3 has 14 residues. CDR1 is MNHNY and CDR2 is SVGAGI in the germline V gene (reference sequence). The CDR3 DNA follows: TGTGCCAGCAGTTTGACAGGGGATCCTGGTGGCTACACCTTC. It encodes CASSLTGDPGGYTF.

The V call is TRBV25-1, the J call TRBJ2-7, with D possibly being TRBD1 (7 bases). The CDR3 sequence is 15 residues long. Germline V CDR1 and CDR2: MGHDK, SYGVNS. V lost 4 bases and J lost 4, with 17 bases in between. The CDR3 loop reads CASSGPSRGVYEQYF. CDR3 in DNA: TGTGCCAGCAGTGGTCCGAGCAGGGGGGTATACGAGCAGTACTTC.

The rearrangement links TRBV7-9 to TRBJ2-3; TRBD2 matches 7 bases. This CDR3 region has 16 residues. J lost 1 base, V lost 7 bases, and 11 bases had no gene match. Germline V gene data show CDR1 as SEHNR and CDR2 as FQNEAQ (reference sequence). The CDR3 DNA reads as TGTGCCAGCACCTTGATAGGACTAGTGGGCACAGATACGCAGTATTTT. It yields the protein CASTLIGLVGTDTQYF.

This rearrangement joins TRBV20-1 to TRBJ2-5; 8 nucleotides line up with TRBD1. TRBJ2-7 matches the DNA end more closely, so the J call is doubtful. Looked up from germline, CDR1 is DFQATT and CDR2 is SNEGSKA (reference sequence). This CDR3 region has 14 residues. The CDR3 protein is CSARVTGEFYEQYF. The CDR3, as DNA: TGCAGTGCTAGGGTGACAGGGGAATTTTACGAGCAGTACTTC.

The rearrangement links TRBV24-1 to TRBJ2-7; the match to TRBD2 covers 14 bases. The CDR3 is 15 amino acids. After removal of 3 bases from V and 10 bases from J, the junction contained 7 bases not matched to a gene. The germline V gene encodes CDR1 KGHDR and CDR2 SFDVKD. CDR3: CATSDGTSGGGIQYF. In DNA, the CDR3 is TGTGCCACCAGTGATGGGACTAGCGGGGGCGGTATTCAGTACTTC.

This CDR3 reads CASTEGGKAKNIQYF. CDR3 coding DNA: TGTGCCAGCACCGAGGGAGGCAAGGCCAAAAACATTCAGTACTTC. V is TRBV6-2 or TRBV6-3 and J is TRBJ2-4, with D possibly being TRBD2 (6 bases). V lost 7 bases to trimming and J lost 1 base, with 14 bases between them. The CDR3 length is 15 residues. Germline lookup yields CDR1 MNHEY and CDR2 SVGEGT.

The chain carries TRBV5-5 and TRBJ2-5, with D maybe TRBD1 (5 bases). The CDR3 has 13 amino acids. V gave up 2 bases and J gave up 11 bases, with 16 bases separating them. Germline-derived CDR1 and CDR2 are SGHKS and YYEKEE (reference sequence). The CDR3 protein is CASSFPGSNEQYF. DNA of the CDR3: TGTGCCAGCAGCTTTCCAGGGTCGAATGAGCAGTACTTC.

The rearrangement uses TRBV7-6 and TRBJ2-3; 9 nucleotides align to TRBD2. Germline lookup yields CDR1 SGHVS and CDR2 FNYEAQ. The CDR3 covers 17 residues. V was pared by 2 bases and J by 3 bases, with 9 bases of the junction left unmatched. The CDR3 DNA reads TGTGCCAGCAGCTTATTTTCCTTTAGCGGGGGAACAGATACGCAGTATTTT. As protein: CASSLFSFSGGTDTQYF.

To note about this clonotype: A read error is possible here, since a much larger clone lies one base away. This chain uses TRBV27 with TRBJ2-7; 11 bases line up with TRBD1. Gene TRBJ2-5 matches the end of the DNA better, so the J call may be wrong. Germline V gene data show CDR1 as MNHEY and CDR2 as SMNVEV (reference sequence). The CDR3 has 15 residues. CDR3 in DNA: TGTGCCAGCTCGAGGACAGGGGGCTCCCCAGGGACCCAGTACTTC. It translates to CASSRTGGSPGTQYF.

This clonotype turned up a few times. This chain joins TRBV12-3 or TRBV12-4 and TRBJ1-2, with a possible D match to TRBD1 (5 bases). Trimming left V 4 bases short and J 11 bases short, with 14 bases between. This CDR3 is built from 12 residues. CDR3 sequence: CASSSLTQEYTF. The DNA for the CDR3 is TGTGCCAGCAGTTCCTTGACACAGGAATACACCTTC.

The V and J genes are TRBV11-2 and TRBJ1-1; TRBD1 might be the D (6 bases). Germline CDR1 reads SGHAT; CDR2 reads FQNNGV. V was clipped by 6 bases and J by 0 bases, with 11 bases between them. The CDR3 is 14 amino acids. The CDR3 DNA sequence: TGTGCCAGCAGACCGGACAGAATGAACACTGAAGCTTTCTTT. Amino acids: CASRPDRMNTEAFF.

The CDR3 is CASSSGDQPQHF. The CDR3 DNA follows: TGTGCCAGCTCCTCGGGGGATCAGCCCCAGCATTTT. The chain combines TRBV5-5 with TRBJ1-5; the D gene is possibly TRBD1 (5 bases). Germline lookup yields CDR1 SGHKS and CDR2 YYEKEE (reference sequence). There are 12 residues in the CDR3. V shed 7 bases and J shed 5 bases, with 10 bases lying between them.

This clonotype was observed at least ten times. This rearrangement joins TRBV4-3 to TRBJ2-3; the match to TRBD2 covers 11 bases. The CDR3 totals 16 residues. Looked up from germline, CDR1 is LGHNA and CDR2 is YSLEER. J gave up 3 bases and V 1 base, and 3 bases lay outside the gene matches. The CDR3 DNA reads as TGCGCCAGCAGCCAAGCTAGCGGGGGGTCTACAGATACGCAGTATTTT. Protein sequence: CASSQASGGSTDTQYF.

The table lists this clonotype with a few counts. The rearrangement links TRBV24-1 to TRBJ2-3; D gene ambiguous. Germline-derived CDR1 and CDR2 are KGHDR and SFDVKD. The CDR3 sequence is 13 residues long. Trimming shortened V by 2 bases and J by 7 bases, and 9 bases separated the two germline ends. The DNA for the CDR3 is TGTGCCACCAGTGATTCCCCGAGGAATACGCAGTATTTT. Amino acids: CATSDSPRNTQYF.

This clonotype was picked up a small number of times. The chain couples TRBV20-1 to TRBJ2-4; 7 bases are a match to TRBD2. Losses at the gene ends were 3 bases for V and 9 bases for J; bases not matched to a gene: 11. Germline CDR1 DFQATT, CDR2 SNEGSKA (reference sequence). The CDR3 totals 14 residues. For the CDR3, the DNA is TGCAGTGCTAGGAGGATCTATGGGGGGGGCATTCAGTACTTC. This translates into CSARRIYGGGIQYF.

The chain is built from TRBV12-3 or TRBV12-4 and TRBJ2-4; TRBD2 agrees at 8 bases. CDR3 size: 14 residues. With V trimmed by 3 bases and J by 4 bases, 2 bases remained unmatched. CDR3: CASSFGRGKNIQYF. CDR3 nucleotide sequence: TGTGCCAGCAGTTTCGGGAGGGGGAAAAACATTCAGTACTTC.

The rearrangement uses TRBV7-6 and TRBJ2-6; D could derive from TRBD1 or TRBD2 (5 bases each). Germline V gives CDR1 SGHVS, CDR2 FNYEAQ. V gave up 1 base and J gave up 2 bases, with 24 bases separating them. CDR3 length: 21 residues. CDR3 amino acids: CASSLGGRAIGAGTGANVLTF. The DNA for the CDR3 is TGTGCCAGCAGCTTAGGGGGTAGGGCGATCGGGGCTGGAACTGGGGCCAACGTCCTGACTTTC. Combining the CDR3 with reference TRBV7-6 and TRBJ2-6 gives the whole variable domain GAGVSQSPRYKVTKRGQDVALRCDPISGHVSLYWYRQALGQGPEFLTYFNYEAQQDKSGLPNDRFSAERPEGSISTLTIQRTEQRDSAMYRCASSLGGRAIGAGTGANVLTFGAGSRLTVL.

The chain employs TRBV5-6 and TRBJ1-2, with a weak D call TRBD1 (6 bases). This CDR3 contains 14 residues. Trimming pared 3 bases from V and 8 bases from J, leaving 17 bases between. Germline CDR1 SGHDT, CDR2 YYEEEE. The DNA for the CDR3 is TGTGCCAGCAGCTGGACGAACAGGGCTTTGGGCTACACCTTC. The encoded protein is CASSWTNRALGYTF.

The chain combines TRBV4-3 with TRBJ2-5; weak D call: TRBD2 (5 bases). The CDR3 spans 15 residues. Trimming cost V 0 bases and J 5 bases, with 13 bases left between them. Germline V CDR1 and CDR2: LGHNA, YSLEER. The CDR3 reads CASSQEWASRETQYF. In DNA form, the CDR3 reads TGCGCCAGCAGCCAAGAATGGGCTAGCCGGGAGACCCAGTACTTC.

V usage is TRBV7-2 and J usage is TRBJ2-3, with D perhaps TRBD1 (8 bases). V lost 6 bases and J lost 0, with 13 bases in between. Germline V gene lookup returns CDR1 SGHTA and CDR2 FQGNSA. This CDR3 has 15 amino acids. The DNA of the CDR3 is TGTGCCAGCAGATTACAGGGGGGGAGCACAGATACGCAGTATTTT. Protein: CASRLQGGSTDTQYF.

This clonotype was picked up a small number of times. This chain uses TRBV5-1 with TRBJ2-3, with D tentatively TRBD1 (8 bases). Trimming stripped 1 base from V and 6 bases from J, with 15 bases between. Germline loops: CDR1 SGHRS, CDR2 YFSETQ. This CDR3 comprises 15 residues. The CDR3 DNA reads TGCGCCAGCAGCTTGAGGACAGGGAGGGATGATACGCAGTATTTT. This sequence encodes CASSLRTGRDDTQYF.

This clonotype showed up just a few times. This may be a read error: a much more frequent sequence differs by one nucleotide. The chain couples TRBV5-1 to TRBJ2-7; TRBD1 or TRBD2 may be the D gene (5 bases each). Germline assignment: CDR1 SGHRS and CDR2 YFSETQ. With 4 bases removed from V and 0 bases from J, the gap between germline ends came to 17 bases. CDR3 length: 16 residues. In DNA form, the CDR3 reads TGCGCCAGCAGCGTTGGGGGTTGGCCAGCCTCCTACGAGCAGTACTTC. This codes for CASSVGGWPASYEQYF.

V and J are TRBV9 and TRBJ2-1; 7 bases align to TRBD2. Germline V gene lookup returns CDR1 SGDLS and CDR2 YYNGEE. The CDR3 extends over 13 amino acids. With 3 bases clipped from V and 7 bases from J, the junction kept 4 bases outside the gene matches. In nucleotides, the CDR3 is TGTGCCAGCAGCGGACTAGCCTTAAATGAGCAGTTCTTC. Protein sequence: CASSGLALNEQFF.

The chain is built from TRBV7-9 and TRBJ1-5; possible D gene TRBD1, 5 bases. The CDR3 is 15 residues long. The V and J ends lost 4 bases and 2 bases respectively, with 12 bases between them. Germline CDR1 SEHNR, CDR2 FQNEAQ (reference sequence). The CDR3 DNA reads TGTGCCAGCAGCTCTGATTTGACAGGCAATCAGCCCCAGCATTTT. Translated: CASSSDLTGNQPQHF. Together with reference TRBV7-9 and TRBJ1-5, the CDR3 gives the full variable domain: DTGVSQNPRHKITKRGQNVTFRCDPISEHNRLYWYRQTLGQGPEFLTYFQNEAQLEKSRLLSDRFSAERPKGSFSTLEIQRTEQGDSAMYLCASSSDLTGNQPQHFGDGTRLSIL.

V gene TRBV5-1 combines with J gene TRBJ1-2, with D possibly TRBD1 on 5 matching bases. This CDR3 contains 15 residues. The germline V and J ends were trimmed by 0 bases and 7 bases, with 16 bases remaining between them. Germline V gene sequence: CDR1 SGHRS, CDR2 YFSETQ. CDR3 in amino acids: CASSLDPGKMGGYTF. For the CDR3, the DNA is TGCGCCAGCAGCTTGGATCCAGGGAAGATGGGTGGCTACACCTTC.